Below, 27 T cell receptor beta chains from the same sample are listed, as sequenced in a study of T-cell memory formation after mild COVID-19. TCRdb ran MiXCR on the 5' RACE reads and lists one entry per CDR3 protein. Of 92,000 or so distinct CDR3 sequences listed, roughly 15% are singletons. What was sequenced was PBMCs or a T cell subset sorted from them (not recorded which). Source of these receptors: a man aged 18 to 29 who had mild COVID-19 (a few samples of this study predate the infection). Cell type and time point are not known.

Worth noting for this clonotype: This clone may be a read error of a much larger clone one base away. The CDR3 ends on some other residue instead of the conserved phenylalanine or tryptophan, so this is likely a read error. In nucleotides, the CDR3 is TGTGCCATCAGTGAGGACAGGGAGAGTCAGCCCCAGCATTCT. This gives the protein CAISEDRESQPQHS. The J gene is TRBJ1-5, the V gene TRBV10-3; 7 bases map to TRBD1. Germline loops: CDR1 ENHRY, CDR2 SYGVKD. This CDR3 has 14 residues. Trimming cost V 2 bases and J 6 bases; bases outside gene matches: 4.

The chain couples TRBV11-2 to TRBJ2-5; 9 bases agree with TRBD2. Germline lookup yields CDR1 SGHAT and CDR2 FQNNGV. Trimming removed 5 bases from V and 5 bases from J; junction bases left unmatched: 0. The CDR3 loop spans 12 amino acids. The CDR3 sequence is CASSGLAETQYF. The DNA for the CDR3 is TGTGCCAGCAGCGGACTAGCGGAGACCCAGTACTTC.

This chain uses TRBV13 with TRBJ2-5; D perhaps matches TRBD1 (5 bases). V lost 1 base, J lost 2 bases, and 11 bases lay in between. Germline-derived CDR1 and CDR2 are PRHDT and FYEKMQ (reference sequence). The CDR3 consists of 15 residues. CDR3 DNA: TGTGCCAGCAGCTTAGTTCGCGACAGACAAGAGACCCAGTACTTC. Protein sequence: CASSLVRDRQETQYF.

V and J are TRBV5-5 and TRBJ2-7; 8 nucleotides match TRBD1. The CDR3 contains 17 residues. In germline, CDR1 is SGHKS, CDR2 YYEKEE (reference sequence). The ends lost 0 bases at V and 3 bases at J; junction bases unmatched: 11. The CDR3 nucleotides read TGTGCCAGCAGCTTGGGACAGGGGTCTCCTTCATACTACGAGCAGTACGTC. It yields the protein CASSLGQGSPSYYEQYV.

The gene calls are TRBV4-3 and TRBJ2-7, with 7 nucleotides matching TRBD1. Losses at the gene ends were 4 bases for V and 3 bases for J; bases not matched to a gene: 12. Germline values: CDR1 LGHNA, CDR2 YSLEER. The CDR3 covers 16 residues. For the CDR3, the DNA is TGCGCCAGCAGCCCAGAGGGTGGGGACAGAAACTACGAGCAGTACTTC. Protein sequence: CASSPEGGDRNYEQYF.

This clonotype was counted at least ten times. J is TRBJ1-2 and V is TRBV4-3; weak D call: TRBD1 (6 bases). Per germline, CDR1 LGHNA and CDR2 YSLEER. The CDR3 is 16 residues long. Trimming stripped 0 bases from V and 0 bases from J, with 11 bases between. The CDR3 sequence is CASSQDRGGANYGYTF. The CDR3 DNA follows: TGCGCCAGCAGCCAAGATAGAGGGGGAGCTAACTATGGCTACACCTTC.

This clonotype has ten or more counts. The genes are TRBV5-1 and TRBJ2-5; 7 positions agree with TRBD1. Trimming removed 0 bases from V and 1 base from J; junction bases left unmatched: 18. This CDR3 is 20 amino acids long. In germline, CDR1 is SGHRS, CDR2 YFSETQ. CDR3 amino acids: CASSLEGALLPTQVQETQYF. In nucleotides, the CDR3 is TGCGCCAGCAGCTTGGAGGGGGCTTTGCTGCCGACCCAGGTCCAAGAGACCCAGTACTTC.

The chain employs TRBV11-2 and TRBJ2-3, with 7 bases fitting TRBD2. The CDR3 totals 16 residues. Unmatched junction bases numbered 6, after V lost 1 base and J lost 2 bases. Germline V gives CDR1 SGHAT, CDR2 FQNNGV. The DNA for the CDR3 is TGTGCCAGCAGCTTAGGGGGGGGTGGCCTCACAGATACGCAGTATTTT. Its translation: CASSLGGGGLTDTQYF.

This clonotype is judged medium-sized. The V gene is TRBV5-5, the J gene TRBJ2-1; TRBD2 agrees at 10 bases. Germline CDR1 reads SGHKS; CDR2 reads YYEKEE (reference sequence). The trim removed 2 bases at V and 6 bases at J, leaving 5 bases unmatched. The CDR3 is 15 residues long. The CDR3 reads CASSFLSGGINEQFF. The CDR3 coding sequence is TGTGCCAGCAGCTTTCTTAGCGGGGGGATCAATGAGCAGTTCTTC.

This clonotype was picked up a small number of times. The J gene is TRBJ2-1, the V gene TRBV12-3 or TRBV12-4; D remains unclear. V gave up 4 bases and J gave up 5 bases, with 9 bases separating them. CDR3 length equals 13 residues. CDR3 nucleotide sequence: TGTGCCAGCAGTTGGTTAGCCCACAATGAGCAGTTCTTC. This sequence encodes CASSWLAHNEQFF.

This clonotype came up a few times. CDR3 sequence (DNA): TGCGCCAGCATATCGGGGACAGGCTCCTACGAGCAGTACTTC. This gives the protein CASISGTGSYEQYF. This chain connects TRBV10-2 to TRBJ2-7, with 8 bases aligning to TRBD1. This CDR3 has 14 amino acids. V lost 7 bases, J lost 0 bases, and 5 bases stayed unmatched. Germline CDR1 is WSHSY and CDR2 is SAAADI.

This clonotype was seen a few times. CDR3 sequence (DNA): TGCAGTGCAAGCCCCCCCGGGGTTGGAAACACCATATATTTT. Encoded protein: CSASPPGVGNTIYF. The chain employs TRBV20-1 and TRBJ1-3; D not certain. This CDR3 contains 14 residues. V lost 6 bases and J lost 3, with 15 bases in between. Germline CDR1 reads DFQATT; CDR2 reads SNEGSKA (reference sequence).

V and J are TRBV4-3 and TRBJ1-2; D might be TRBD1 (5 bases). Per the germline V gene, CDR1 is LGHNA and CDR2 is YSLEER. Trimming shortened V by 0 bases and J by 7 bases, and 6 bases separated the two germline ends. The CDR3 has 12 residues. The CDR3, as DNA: TGCGCCAGCAGCCAAGATGGGGGTGGCTACACCTTC. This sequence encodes CASSQDGGGYTF.

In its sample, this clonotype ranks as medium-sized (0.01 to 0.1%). CDR3 bases: TGTGCCAGCAGCGTTGGACTAGCGGGTAACAATGAGCAGTTCTTC. Its translation: CASSVGLAGNNEQFF. The chain employs TRBV7-3 and TRBJ2-1, with 11 bases identical to TRBD2. V was pared by 5 bases and J by 5 bases, with 5 bases of the junction left unmatched. This CDR3 contains 15 residues. Germline V lookup: CDR1 SGHTA, CDR2 FQGTGA.

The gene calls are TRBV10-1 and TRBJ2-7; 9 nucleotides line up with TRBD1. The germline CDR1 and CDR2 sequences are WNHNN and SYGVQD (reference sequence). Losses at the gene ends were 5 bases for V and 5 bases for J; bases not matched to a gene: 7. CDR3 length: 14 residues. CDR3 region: CASSRDRERNEQYF. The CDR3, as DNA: TGCGCCAGCAGTCGGGACAGGGAACGCAACGAGCAGTACTTC.

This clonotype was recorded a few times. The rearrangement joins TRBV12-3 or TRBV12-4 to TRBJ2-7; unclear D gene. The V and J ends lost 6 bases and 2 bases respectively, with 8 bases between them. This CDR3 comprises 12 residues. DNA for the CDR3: TGTGCCAGCAGGGAAGATACCTACGAGCAGTACTTC. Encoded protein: CASREDTYEQYF.

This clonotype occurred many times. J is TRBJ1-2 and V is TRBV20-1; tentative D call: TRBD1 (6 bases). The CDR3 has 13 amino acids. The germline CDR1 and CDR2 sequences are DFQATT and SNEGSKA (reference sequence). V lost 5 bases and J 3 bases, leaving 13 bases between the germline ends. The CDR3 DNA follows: TGCAGTGCTCCCCGGGAGGGGGACTATGGCTACACCTTC. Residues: CSAPREGDYGYTF.

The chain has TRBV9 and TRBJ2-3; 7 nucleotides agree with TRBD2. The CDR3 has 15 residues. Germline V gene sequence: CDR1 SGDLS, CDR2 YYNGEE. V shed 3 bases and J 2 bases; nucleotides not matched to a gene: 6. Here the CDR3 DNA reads TGTGCCAGCAGCGCAGGAGCGGGGTCCACAGATACGCAGTATTTT. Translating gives CASSAGAGSTDTQYF.

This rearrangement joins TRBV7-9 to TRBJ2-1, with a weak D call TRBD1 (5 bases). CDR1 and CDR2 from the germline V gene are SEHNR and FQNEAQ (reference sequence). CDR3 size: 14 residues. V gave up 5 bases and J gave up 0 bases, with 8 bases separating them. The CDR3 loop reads CASSTDSSYNEQFF. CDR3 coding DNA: TGTGCCAGCAGCACCGACAGCTCCTACAATGAGCAGTTCTTC.

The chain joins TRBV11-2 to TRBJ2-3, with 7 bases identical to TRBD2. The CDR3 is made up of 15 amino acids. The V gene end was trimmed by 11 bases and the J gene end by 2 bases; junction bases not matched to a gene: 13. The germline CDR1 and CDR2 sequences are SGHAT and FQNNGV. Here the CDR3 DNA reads TGTGCCGGTAAAGCAGGGACTATTCCCACAGATACGCAGTATTTT. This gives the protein CAGKAGTIPTDTQYF.

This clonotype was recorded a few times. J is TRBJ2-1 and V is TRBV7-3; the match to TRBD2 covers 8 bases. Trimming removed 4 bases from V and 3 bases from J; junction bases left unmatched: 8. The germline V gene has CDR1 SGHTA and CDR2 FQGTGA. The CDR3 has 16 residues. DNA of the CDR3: TGTGCCAGCAGCTGGATTGCGGGGGGCGACTACAATGAGCAGTTCTTC. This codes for CASSWIAGGDYNEQFF.

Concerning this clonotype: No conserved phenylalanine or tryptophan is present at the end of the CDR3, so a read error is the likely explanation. The CDR3 sequence: CASSSPFTRTDTQYS. As DNA, the CDR3 is TGTGCCAGCAGCTCCCCCTTCACGCGCACAGATACGCAGTATTCT. The chain has TRBV7-8 and TRBJ2-3; D ambiguous. V was clipped by 4 bases and J by 1 base, with 12 bases between them. This CDR3 is built from 15 residues. CDR1 is SGHVS and CDR2 is FQNEAQ in the germline V gene.

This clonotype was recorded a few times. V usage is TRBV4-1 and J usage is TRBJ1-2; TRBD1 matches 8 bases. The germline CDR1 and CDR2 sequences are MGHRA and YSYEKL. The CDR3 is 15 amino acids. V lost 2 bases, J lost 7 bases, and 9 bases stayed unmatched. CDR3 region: CASSQTQGAAAGYTF. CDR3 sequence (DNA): TGCGCCAGCAGCCAAACCCAGGGGGCCGCGGCTGGCTACACCTTC.

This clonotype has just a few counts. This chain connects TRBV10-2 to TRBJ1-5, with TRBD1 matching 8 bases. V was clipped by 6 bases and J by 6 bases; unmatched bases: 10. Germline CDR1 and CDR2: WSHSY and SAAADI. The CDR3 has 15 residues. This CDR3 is CASSRDRTGPQPQHF. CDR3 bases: TGCGCCAGCAGCAGGGACAGGACGGGACCTCAGCCCCAGCATTTT.

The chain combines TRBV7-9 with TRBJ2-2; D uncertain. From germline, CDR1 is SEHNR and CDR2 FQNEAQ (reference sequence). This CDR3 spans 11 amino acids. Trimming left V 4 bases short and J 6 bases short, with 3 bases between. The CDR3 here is CASSSSGELFF. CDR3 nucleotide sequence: TGTGCCAGCAGCTCTTCCGGGGAGCTGTTTTTT.

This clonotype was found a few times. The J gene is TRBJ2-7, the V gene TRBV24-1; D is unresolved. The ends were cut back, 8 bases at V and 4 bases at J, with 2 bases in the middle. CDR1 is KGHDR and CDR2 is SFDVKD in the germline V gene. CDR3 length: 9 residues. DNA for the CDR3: TGTGCCACCATTTACGAGCAGTACGTC. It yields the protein CATIYEQYV.

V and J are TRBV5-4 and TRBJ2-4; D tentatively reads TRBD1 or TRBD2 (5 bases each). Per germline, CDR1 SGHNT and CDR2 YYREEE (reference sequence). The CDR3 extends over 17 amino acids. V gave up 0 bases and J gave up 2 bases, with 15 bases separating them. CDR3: CASSLGWTTGPKNIQYF. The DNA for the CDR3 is TGTGCCAGCAGCTTGGGATGGACAACGGGACCCAAAAACATTCAGTACTTC. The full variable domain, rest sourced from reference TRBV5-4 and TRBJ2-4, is ETGVTQSPTHLIKTRGQQVTLRCSSQSGHNTVSWYQQALGQGPQFIFQYYREEENGRGNFPPRFSGLQFPNYSSELNVNALELDDSALYLCASSLGWTTGPKNIQYFGAGTRLSVL.